One T cell receptor (beta chain) is described in this entry. The data are from a study of shared clonotypes between healthy human individuals. Study information: Per donor, CD8 memory used one plate, CD8 naive used two, CD4 memory used three and CD4 naive used three.

Profiling relied on immunoSEQ multiplex PCR, and the TCRdb table lists in-frame clones only, not all of them. The profile shows around 620,000 clones, approximately 95% of them singletons. CD8 cells classed as naive were CD45RO-negative and positively selected for CCR7, excluding terminally differentiated effector memory CD45RA+ cells. CDR1 and CDR2 from the germline V gene are MDHEN and SYDVKM. V lost 8 bases and J lost 2, with 19 bases in between. The CDR3 has 15 amino acids. Sequencing used naive CD8+ T cells sorted from blood. The source is a woman under 40 in good health. The rearrangement joins TRBV28 to TRBJ2-7, with a weak D call TRBD2 (6 bases). CDR3 amino acids: CASLDAASVTYEQYF. The CDR3 DNA sequence: TGTGCCAGCTTAGACGCGGCTAGCGTGACCTACGAGCAGTACTTC.